This TCR beta chain was found in a study of PD-1 blockade in classical Hodgkin lymphoma. Study in general: It was nivolumab at 3 mg/kg, given intravenously every 2 weeks, that patients received. Study-wide findings and caveats: Patients who responded completely had about the same baseline diversity as newly diagnosed patients. Baseline TCR diversity was reportedly lower in newly diagnosed patients than in healthy donors. It was reported as lower still in relapsed/refractory patients.

Germline CDR1 KGHSH, CDR2 LQKENI. V shed 2 bases and J shed 5 bases, with 15 bases lying between them. This CDR3 is 16 amino acids long. Sequencing used immunoSEQ multiplex PCR; TCRdb keeps in-frame clones, though not all of them. In the table there are approximately 9,800 clones, 74% of which are singletons. Comments on this clone: Its antigen is currently unknown.

With no exception, relapse followed autologous stem cell transplantation in all patients, and brentuximab vedotin exposure varied. Magnetic negative selection purified CD4+ T cells from thawed PBMCs. The clonotype originates from a human donor with classical Hodgkin lymphoma. V is TRBV18 and J is TRBJ2-2; D might be TRBD1 (6 bases). Sequencing was performed on CD4+ T cells from blood, taken at baseline. CDR3 loop: CASSPELTGWTGELFF. The CDR3 nucleotides are TGTGCCAGCTCACCAGAGCTTACAGGGTGGACCGGGGAGCTGTTTTTT.